Below are 27 T cell receptor beta chains sequenced from a single sample in a study of human T cells and chemical hapten exposure. TCRdb analysed the RACE reads with MiXCR anew, one entry per CDR3 protein. The table has 40,000 to 45,000 distinct CDR3 sequences, just under 9% seen once; the top ten hold 15%. The time point is: patch test 2, 6 weeks after DPC sensitization. Treatment indicated: therapeutic diphenylcyclopropenone sensitization with weekly scalp DPC. The source was whole blood, collected in connection with sensitization to the hapten diphenylcyclopropenone (DPC). The receptors shown here come from a middle-aged woman with alopecia areata. Some clones in this sample may be carry-over from other donors' samples.

This clonotype has at least ten counts. The chain joins TRBV6-5 to TRBJ1-3; D gene unclear. CDR1 MNHEY and CDR2 SVGAGI come from the germline V gene. This CDR3 has 15 residues. V shed 0 bases and J shed 0 bases, with 6 bases lying between them. As DNA, the CDR3 is TGTGCCAGCAGTTACTCGAAGGTCTCTGGAAACACCATATATTTT. Amino acids: CASSYSKVSGNTIYF.

This clonotype was picked up many times. This chain uses TRBV4-2 with TRBJ1-2, with 8 bases matching TRBD1. Losses at the gene ends were 3 bases for V and 6 bases for J; bases not matched to a gene: 15. The CDR3 is 17 residues long. Germline V gene data show CDR1 as LGHNA and CDR2 as YNFKEQ. Written as DNA, the CDR3 is TGTGCCAGCAGCCAGGATGGGGACAGGACCGACTGGGATGGCTACACCTTC. Translating it yields CASSQDGDRTDWDGYTF.

The CDR3 region has the DNA TGTGCCAGCAGTTGGTACCAAGAGACCCAGTACTTC. Translating gives CASSWYQETQYF. The rearrangement uses TRBV28 and TRBJ2-5; D remains unclear. Between the trimmed V and J ends, which lost 4 bases and 0 bases, there was a span of 3 bases. The CDR3 covers 12 residues. Germline values: CDR1 MDHEN, CDR2 SYDVKM. The full variable domain, its missing parts supplied by reference TRBV28 and TRBJ2-5, is DVKVTQSSRYLVKRTGEKVFLECVQDMDHENMFWYRQDPGLGLRLIYFSYDVKMKEKGDIPEGYSVSREKKERFSLILESASTNQTSMYLCASSWYQETQYFGPGTRLLVL.

This clonotype was seen repeatedly, ten times or more. The chain carries TRBV7-9 and TRBJ1-5; 8 bases are a match to TRBD1. With V trimmed by 5 bases and J by 0 bases, 6 bases remained unmatched. This CDR3 has 16 residues. Germline CDR1 is SEHNR and CDR2 is FQNEAQ (reference sequence). CDR3 loop: CASSPGDRGSNQPQHF. The CDR3 coding sequence is TGTGCCAGCAGCCCCGGAGACAGGGGTAGCAATCAGCCCCAGCATTTT.

The chain links TRBV7-2 to TRBJ2-3, with D unresolved. V was trimmed by 5 bases and J by 6 bases, leaving 6 bases between them. CDR3 length: 11 residues. The V gene's germline CDR1 is SGHTA and CDR2 FQGNSA. The CDR3 DNA sequence: TGTGCCAGCAGCCCCCGGGATACGCAGTATTTT. It yields the protein CASSPRDTQYF.

V gene TRBV18 combines with J gene TRBJ2-5; D gene unclear. Germline CDR1 KGHSH, CDR2 LQKENI. The length of the CDR3 is 13 residues. With 4 bases removed from V and 1 base from J, the gap between germline ends came to 7 bases. CDR3 amino acids: CASSQNFQETQYF. The CDR3 nucleotides read TGTGCCAGCTCACAGAACTTCCAAGAGACCCAGTACTTC.

The V and J genes are TRBV6-6 and TRBJ1-3, with unresolved D. Germline V gene lookup returns CDR1 MNHNY and CDR2 SVGAGI (reference sequence). The ends were cut back, 1 base at V and 0 bases at J, with 10 bases in the middle. The length of the CDR3 is 16 residues. The CDR3 loop is CASSYYGQDSGNTIYF. CDR3 nucleotide sequence: TGTGCCAGCAGTTACTACGGCCAGGACTCTGGAAACACCATATATTTT.

The J gene is TRBJ2-3, the V gene TRBV7-2, with D unresolved. Trimming pared 5 bases from V and 2 bases from J, leaving 14 bases between. The CDR3 totals 15 residues. Germline CDR1 and CDR2: SGHTA and FQGNSA. The DNA for the CDR3 is TGTGCCAGCAGCGTAGACCCTGGGGACACAGATACGCAGTATTTT. Translating it yields CASSVDPGDTDTQYF.

This clonotype was seen ten or more times. The CDR3 protein is CASRRTGGENQPQHF. The CDR3 bases are TGTGCCAGCCGAAGGACAGGGGGGGAAAATCAGCCCCAGCATTTT. The chain has TRBV6-1 and TRBJ1-5; the match to TRBD1 covers 10 bases. With 8 bases clipped from V and 4 bases from J, the junction kept 8 bases outside the gene matches. Germline V CDR1 and CDR2: MNHNS, SASEGT. The CDR3 runs to 15 residues.

This clonotype was seen at least ten times. As DNA, the CDR3 is TGTGCCAGCAGCTTCTTTCGCACAGATACGCAGTATTTT. Translating gives CASSFFRTDTQYF. The chain carries TRBV5-5 and TRBJ2-3; no clear D. The CDR3 spans 13 residues. Germline V CDR1 and CDR2: SGHKS, YYEKEE (reference sequence). The ends were cut back, 2 bases at V and 1 base at J, with 5 bases in the middle.

This chain uses TRBV4-3 with TRBJ2-3; 7 bases are a match to TRBD2. The CDR3 extends over 18 amino acids. V shed 0 bases and J 6 bases; nucleotides not matched to a gene: 15. From germline, CDR1 is LGHNA and CDR2 YSLEER. The CDR3 reads CASSQDRPSGDVMDTQYF. As DNA, the CDR3 is TGCGCCAGCAGCCAAGATAGGCCGAGCGGGGATGTTATGGATACGCAGTATTTT.

This clonotype was seen ten or more times. The chain has TRBV6-4 and TRBJ2-6, with no clear D. This CDR3 is built from 16 residues. Germline V gene data show CDR1 as MRHNA and CDR2 as SNTAGT. V was pared by 4 bases and J by 0 bases, with 10 bases between. The DNA for the CDR3 is TGTGCCAGCAGTGTTTCGGCAGACTCTGGGGCCAACGTCCTGACTTTC. Its translation: CASSVSADSGANVLTF.

The chain carries TRBV4-1 and TRBJ2-3; 10 bases match TRBD2. Germline V gene sequence: CDR1 MGHRA, CDR2 YSYEKL. This CDR3 has 20 residues. After removal of 0 bases from V and 3 bases from J, the junction contained 15 bases not matched to a gene. The CDR3 nucleotides read TGCGCCAGCAGCCAAGATTGGGACACCGGGACTAGCGAAGGGACAGATACGCAGTATTTT. Protein: CASSQDWDTGTSEGTDTQYF.

This clonotype was detected many times. The rearrangement joins TRBV18 to TRBJ2-3; perhaps TRBD2 as D (5 bases). The germline CDR1 and CDR2 sequences are KGHSH and LQKENI. The CDR3 runs 15 residues. V was clipped by 0 bases and J by 11 bases, with 18 bases between them. This CDR3 reads CASSPPGTLHEGQYF. CDR3 bases: TGTGCCAGCTCACCACCGGGAACCCTTCACGAGGGGCAGTATTTT. The full variable domain, rest sourced from reference TRBV18 and TRBJ2-3, is NAGVMQNPRHLVRRRGQEARLRCSPMKGHSHVYWYRQLPEEGLKFMVYLQKENIIDESGMPKERFSAEFPKEGPSILRIQQVVRGDSAAYFCASSPPGTLHEGQYFGPGTRLTVL.

This clonotype was recorded many times. The chain has TRBV6-6 and TRBJ1-3; a weak D match, TRBD1 (5 bases). The CDR3 runs 13 residues. CDR1 is MNHNY and CDR2 is SVGAGI in the germline V gene (reference sequence). With 9 bases removed from V and 0 bases from J, the gap between germline ends came to 9 bases. The CDR3 reads CARGGSSGNTIYF. CDR3 nucleotide sequence: TGTGCCAGGGGGGGTTCCTCTGGAAACACCATATATTTT.

This clonotype has a handful of counts. The CDR3 reads CASSLSGGAYEQYF. CDR3 DNA sequence: TGCGCCAGCAGCCTCTCTGGGGGAGCCTACGAGCAGTACTTC. The V call is TRBV5-1, the J call TRBJ2-7; D may match TRBD1 or TRBD2 (5 bases each). The CDR3 consists of 14 residues. V was clipped by 4 bases and J by 2 bases, with 13 bases between them. Germline CDR1 SGHRS, CDR2 YFSETQ.

About this clonotype itself: A much larger clone sits a single nucleotide away, making a read error possible. The chain uses TRBV2 and TRBJ2-1; D is unresolved. The length of the CDR3 is 12 residues. The germline V gene has CDR1 SNHLY and CDR2 FYNNEI. Written as DNA, the CDR3 is TGTGCCAGCCGACCTGACCTCAATGGGCAGTTCTTC. It encodes CASRPDLNGQFF.

In this sample, this clonotype turned up a few times. V is TRBV12-3 or TRBV12-4 and J is TRBJ2-1, with TRBD2 identical over 11 bases. The V and J ends lost 6 bases and 4 bases, in that order; junction bases with no gene match: 8. The CDR3 length is 16 residues. CDR3 loop: CASRLAGTSGYNEQFF. CDR3 DNA: TGTGCCAGCAGACTAGCCGGGACTAGCGGATACAATGAGCAGTTCTTC.

In its sample, this clonotype was seen a few times. The chain employs TRBV3-1 and TRBJ2-5; D not resolved. The CDR3 has 13 residues. Germline V gene data show CDR1 as LGHDT and CDR2 as YNNKEL (reference sequence). V shed 4 bases and J shed 1 base, with 7 bases lying between them. The CDR3 DNA sequence: TGTGCCAGCAGCCCCGACTTCCAAGAGACCCAGTACTTC. The encoded protein is CASSPDFQETQYF.

This clonotype showed up many times. The chain joins TRBV20-1 to TRBJ1-5; TRBD1 might be the D (6 bases). Per the germline V gene, CDR1 is DFQATT and CDR2 is SNEGSKA (reference sequence). V shed 6 bases and J shed 7 bases, with 16 bases lying between them. The CDR3 loop spans 13 amino acids. The DNA of the CDR3 is TGCAGTGCAGAAGACAGGTTCGGCCAGCCCCAGCATTTT. Translating gives CSAEDRFGQPQHF.

This clonotype was seen at least ten times. The J gene is TRBJ1-2, the V gene TRBV2; no definite D call. Germline V CDR1 and CDR2: SNHLY, FYNNEI. With 7 bases removed from V and 6 bases from J, the gap between germline ends came to 12 bases. The CDR3 runs to 12 residues. The chain's CDR3 is CASKINRDGYTF. CDR3 sequence (DNA): TGTGCCAGCAAAATAAACAGAGATGGCTACACCTTC.

This clonotype was detected many times. The chain is built from TRBV30 and TRBJ1-5; D might be TRBD1 (6 bases). Trimming shortened V by 1 base and J by 8 bases, and 12 bases separated the two germline ends. In germline, CDR1 is GTSNPN, CDR2 SVGIG (reference sequence). There are 13 residues in the CDR3. The CDR3 protein is CAWSGQAGEPQHF. The CDR3 DNA is TGTGCCTGGAGTGGACAGGCCGGGGAGCCCCAGCATTTT.

This clonotype was counted many times. The chain uses TRBV30 and TRBJ1-2, with no clear D. The CDR3 has 13 residues. With 3 bases removed from V and 3 bases from J, the gap between germline ends came to 11 bases. Germline values: CDR1 GTSNPN, CDR2 SVGIG (reference sequence). The CDR3 DNA follows: TGTGCCTGGAGCGATCGGGGAGACTATGGCTACACCTTC. This codes for CAWSDRGDYGYTF.

This clonotype was recorded at least ten times. CDR3 residues: CASSLGTGGSRSYEQYF. CDR3 DNA sequence: TGTGCCAGCAGCCTAGGGACAGGGGGCTCTCGGTCTTACGAGCAGTACTTC. The J gene is TRBJ2-7, the V gene TRBV7-8; 12 nucleotides agree with TRBD1. Germline V CDR1 and CDR2: SGHVS, FQNEAQ. The CDR3 spans 17 residues. The V and J ends lost 5 bases and 4 bases, in that order; junction bases with no gene match: 12.

This clonotype was seen repeatedly, ten times or more. The J gene is TRBJ2-3, the V gene TRBV2; D may be TRBD2 (6 bases). V lost 5 bases, J lost 1 base, and 22 bases lay in between. Germline CDR1 and CDR2: SNHLY and FYNNEI. The length of the CDR3 is 18 residues. CDR3 region: CASSRRGPPSPGTDTQYF. CDR3 bases: TGTGCCAGCAGTCGGAGGGGACCCCCTTCCCCCGGCACAGATACGCAGTATTTT.

This clonotype has ten or more counts. V gene TRBV6-5 combines with J gene TRBJ1-2, with 7 bases fitting TRBD1. This CDR3 region has 14 residues. Germline CDR1 reads MNHEY; CDR2 reads SVGAGI. J was trimmed by 8 bases and V by 4 bases; bases with no gene match: 10. The CDR3 sequence: CASSFLQGYRGYTF. CDR3 coding DNA: TGTGCCAGCAGTTTCCTACAGGGGTACCGGGGCTACACCTTC.

This sequence joins TRBV20-1 and TRBJ2-1; 11 positions match TRBD2. Trimming took 4 bases from V and 5 from J; bases not matched to a gene: 4. The germline V gene has CDR1 DFQATT and CDR2 SNEGSKA (reference sequence). This CDR3 has 14 amino acids. In nucleotides, the CDR3 is TGCAGTGCTACGGGACTAGCGGTGAACAATGAGCAGTTCTTC. Translated, it gives CSATGLAVNNEQFF.